This entry describes one TCR beta chain. It lacks a known antigen. No much larger clonotype is one base removed from it; base qualities were not supplied. The receptor library was made with 5' RACE. A second PCR of roughly 6 to 12 cycles was performed with a sample-barcoded 5' primer and a J-beta primer mix. A unique molecular identifier was introduced onto each TCR beta cDNA molecule by a template-switch 5' adaptor carrying 12 random nucleotides. Each sample yielded at least 2.5 million CDR3-containing paired-end reads. All of the RNA was converted into first-strand cDNA using the Mint cDNA synthesis kit, with a TRBC-specific oligonucleotide serving as the primer. Following uracil-DNA glycosylase treatment, all cDNA underwent a first 18-cycle PCR with the universal primers M1SS and BC2_uni_R. For the original study's pipeline: For normalization, 1 million high-quality reads were randomly selected from each sample, with every read carrying a distinct molecular identifier. Instead of being binned into consensus sequences, reads that shared molecular identifiers were thrown out. MiTCR, with a Q25 quality threshold and the strictest error-elimination algorithm, was used for CDR3 identification, clonotype clustering and error correction. A nonparametric unseen species model with Euler transformation was used to estimate a lower bound on total TCR beta diversity. The raw public reads went through TCRdb reprocessing: fastp at Q25, MiXCR clone calling, in-frame beta chains kept. Identical CDR3 proteins give one entry, which carries the most common genes and DNA. V and J calls and clone size were set by TCRdb, not the authors. The sample includes around 1,900,000 distinct CDR3 sequences, with about 39% observed a single time. Jointly, the top ten make up about 23% of the sample.

Donors were 40 or so systemically healthy Caucasian individuals from Russia aged roughly 6 to 95 years. Each donor gave ten milliliters of peripheral blood, drawn into EDTA-treated Vacutainer tubes. Ficoll-Paque density-gradient centrifugation was used to isolate PBMCs, with at least 6.5 million obtained per sample. Trizol reagent was used to extract total RNA from PBMCs, with at least 5.5 micrograms per sample. For every donor, an aliquot of PBMCs went through flow cytometry to measure the percentages of naive CD45RAhigh/CD27high T cells. This specimen comes from a study of blood T cells in healthy people across ages (dated by TCRdb to the mid-2010s). Background on the whole study: In model experiments, template switching captured about one uniquely barcoded TCR beta cDNA molecule for every two T cells. Using deep sequencing normalized with unique cDNA molecular identifiers, the study measured how TCR beta repertoire diversity changes with age. The study analyzed two additional independent replicas of 1 million unique cDNA reads from the same blood draw for two donors, one aged 18 to 30 and one aged 80 or older. Donors of different ages were randomly distributed across sequencing lanes to avoid experimental bias. Four age groups were formed from the donors: young (average approximately 15 years), middle-aged (just under 40), aged (roughly 58) and long-lived (less than 85). Broader findings and caveats from the paper: Compared with the aged group, the long-lived group had more naive CD4+ T cells, fewer expanded clones and increased TCR diversity, suggesting age selection. Observed TCR beta diversity correlated strongly with the percentage of naive T cells measured by flow cytometry. Estimates of total diversity from one million sequenced T cells were regarded as lower bounds and underestimates. Conclusive comparison of naive and antigen-experienced compartments was prevented by the profiling of bulk unsorted PBMCs. As age increased, observed TCR beta diversity per million T cells dropped in a roughly linear way, and a significant reduction was already evident by age 40. The CMV infection status of donors was not known, potentially confounding age-related changes in expanded clonotypes.

The CDR3 holds 15 amino acids from the cysteine to the phenylalanine. The only DNA kept is the CDR3, 45 bases in frame from the first base. Sequences MDHEN (CDR1) and SYDVKM (CDR2) are obtained from the germline V gene. V and J lose 1 base and 3 bases, and a span of 12 bases separates them. The rearrangement combines TRBV28 with TRBJ1-2; D gene: possibly TRBD1, on 5 matching bases. Sequenced: blood. The TCR comes from a human donor in good health. The DNA reads TGTGCCAGCAGTTTATCAGGGCTAGGGCACTATGGCTACACCTTC. Translation gives CASSLSGLGHYGYTF.